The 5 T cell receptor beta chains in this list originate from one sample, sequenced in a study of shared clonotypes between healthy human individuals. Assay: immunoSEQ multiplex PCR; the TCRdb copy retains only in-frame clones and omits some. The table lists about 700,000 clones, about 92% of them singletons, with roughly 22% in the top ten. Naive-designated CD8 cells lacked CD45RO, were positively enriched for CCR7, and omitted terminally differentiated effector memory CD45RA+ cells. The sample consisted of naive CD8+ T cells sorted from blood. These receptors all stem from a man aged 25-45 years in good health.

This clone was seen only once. DNA for the CDR3: TGTGCCAGCAGTGGGATACGGGACTCCACCCCGGCGGATACGCAGTATTTT. Translation: CASSGIRDSTPADTQYF. This chain connects TRBV6-1 to TRBJ2-3, with D maybe TRBD2 (6 bases). The CDR3 runs 17 residues. The germline V gene encodes CDR1 MNHNS and CDR2 SASEGT. V lost 4 bases and J 6 bases, leaving 23 bases between the germline ends.

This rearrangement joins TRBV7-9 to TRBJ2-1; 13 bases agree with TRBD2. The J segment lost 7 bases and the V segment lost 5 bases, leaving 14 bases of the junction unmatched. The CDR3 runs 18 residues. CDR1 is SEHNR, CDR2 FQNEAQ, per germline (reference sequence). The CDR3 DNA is TGTGCCAGCAGCCTGCCGACCGGACTAGCGGGAGCTAGAAATGAGCAGTTCTTC. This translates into CASSLPTGLAGARNEQFF.

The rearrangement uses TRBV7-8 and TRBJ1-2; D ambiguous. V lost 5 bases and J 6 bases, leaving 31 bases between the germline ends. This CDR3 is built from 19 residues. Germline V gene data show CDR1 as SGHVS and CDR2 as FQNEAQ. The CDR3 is CASSLTFLGNAQAPHGYTF. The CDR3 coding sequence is TGTGCCAGCAGCCTTACCTTCTTGGGGAATGCTCAAGCCCCACATGGCTACACCTTC.

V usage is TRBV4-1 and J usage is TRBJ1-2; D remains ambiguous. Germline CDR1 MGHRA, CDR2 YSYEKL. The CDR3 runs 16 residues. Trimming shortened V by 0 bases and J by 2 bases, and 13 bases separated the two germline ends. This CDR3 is CASSQESQTINYGYTF. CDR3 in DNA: TGCGCCAGCAGCCAAGAATCGCAGACTATAAACTATGGCTACACCTTC.

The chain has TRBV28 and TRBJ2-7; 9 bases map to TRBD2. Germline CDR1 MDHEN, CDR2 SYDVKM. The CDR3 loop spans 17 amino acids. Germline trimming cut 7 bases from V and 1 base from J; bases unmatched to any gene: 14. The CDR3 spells CASTDPGGRAGSYEQYF. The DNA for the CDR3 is TGTGCCAGCACCGACCCGGGCGGGAGGGCCGGGTCCTACGAGCAGTACTTC.